This T cell receptor beta chain emerged from a study of early T cells in non-severe SARS-CoV-2 infection. Study overall: Sequenced bulk RNA came from whole blood that was unsorted, and chains were unpaired. General study findings and limits: Matching with VDJdb favored anti-spike CD8 responses (missing private and CD4 specificities).

Unique molecular identifiers tagged individual cDNA molecules. TCRdb independently ran MiXCR on the 5' RACE reads; one entry per CDR3 protein. The sample includes around 70,000 distinct CDR3 sequences, about 12% of them seen just once. This clonotype was seen a few times. Its antigen is currently unknown. The germline V gene has CDR1 KGHSH and CDR2 LQKENI. The CDR3 is made up of 14 amino acids. After removal of 3 bases from V and 2 bases from J, the junction contained 1 base not matched to a gene. The TCR originated in an adult who was a healthcare worker with PCR-confirmed SARS-CoV-2 infection or an uninfected control (not recorded which). The rearrangement links TRBV18 to TRBJ2-7; 10 bases align to TRBD1. The sequenced sample was whole blood. This chain's CDR3 is CASSPGQGTYEQYF. In DNA form, the CDR3 reads TGTGCCAGCTCACCGGGACAGGGGACCTACGAGCAGTACTTC.